This TCR beta chain derives from a study of human T cells and chemical hapten exposure. Overall study results and limits: Versus controls, expanded TCRs had significantly more large CDR3 similarity clusters. Those TCRs sitting above 1 in 1000 frequency stayed the same with DPC sensitization.

This CDR3 has 15 residues. Trimming took 5 bases from V and 0 from J; bases not matched to a gene: 4. Germline CDR1 MNHNS, CDR2 SASEGT. Turning to this clonotype: Its antigen remains unknown.

Documented time point: patch test 1, 2 weeks after DPC sensitization. The treatment is: therapeutic diphenylcyclopropenone sensitization with weekly scalp DPC. A single record per CDR3 protein comes from TCRdb applying MiXCR to the RACE reads. The data show roughly 200,000 distinct CDR3 sequences, more than 20% seen once. This receptor was obtained from a woman between 50 and 59 years old with alopecia areata. Some clones in this sample may be carry-over from other donors' samples. Sample: whole blood, taken in connection with sensitization to the hapten diphenylcyclopropenone (DPC). This sequence joins TRBV6-1 and TRBJ1-5; TRBD1 aligns across 7 bases. Here the CDR3 DNA reads TGTGCCAGCAGTTGGGACAGCTATAGCAATCAGCCCCAGCATTTT. It encodes CASSWDSYSNQPQHF.